These T cell receptor beta chains were read from a single sample in a study of long-term antiretroviral therapy in people with HIV. Measured with immunoSEQ multiplex PCR; TCRdb has only the in-frame clones, and not every one. The table shows 35,000 to 45,000 clones, with 80% occurring only once. This sample comprised unsorted PBMCs, obtained 3.4 years after starting antiretroviral therapy. The receptors originated from a man aged 25-40 years with HIV. The conserved cysteine and the conserved F or W are not part of the CDR3 here. A clone size is listed for some rows: how often the clone was seen (once, few, many), or a class if it is expanded.

clone_size: -
v_call: TRBV30
cdr3_aa: AWSGDRVAHTEAF

clone_size: -
v_call: TRBV7-6
cdr3_aa: ASSLGPELHEQY

clone_size: -
v_call: TRBV27
cdr3_aa: ASSLSNLGGTSFYNEQF

clone_size: -
v_call: TRBV19
cdr3_aa: ASRGTAGGAYNEQF

clone_size: -
v_call: TRBV11-2
cdr3_aa: ASSSGRLAGDLQETQY

clone_size: -
v_call: TRBV7-2
cdr3_aa: ASRLGTALSYEQY

clone_size: few
v_call: TRBV2
cdr3_aa: ASSLSHGNQPQH

clone_size: once
v_call: TRBV5-1
cdr3_aa: ASSSRTEYLNTEAF

clone_size: -
v_call: TRBV7-8
cdr3_aa: ASSLAGGQETQY

clone_size: -
v_call: TRBV6-5
cdr3_aa: ASTNRGTYEQY

clone_size: -
v_call: TRBV7-2
cdr3_aa: ASSQDRQSGYYGYT

clone_size: few
v_call: TRBV6-4
cdr3_aa: ASSDSTGGPDTQY

clone_size: -
v_call: TRBV11-3
cdr3_aa: ASSLGAANEQY

clone_size: -
v_call: TRBV7-2
cdr3_aa: ASSSKWGTTEGYT

clone_size: -
v_call: TRBV19
cdr3_aa: ASRELGSSYNEQF

clone_size: -
v_call: TRBV27
cdr3_aa: ASSSGQGGHEQY

clone_size: -
v_call: TRBV5-4
cdr3_aa: ASSLRTTEQY

clone_size: -
v_call: TRBV7-2
cdr3_aa: ASSSRTLAGGRPREQY

clone_size: -
v_call: TRBV7-2
cdr3_aa: ASGAGSRGGGAF

clone_size: -
v_call: TRBV5-6
cdr3_aa: ASSSTLNDGLYEQY

clone_size: few
v_call: TRBV7-9
cdr3_aa: ASSSSPTGYDEQY

clone_size: -
v_call: TRBV18
cdr3_aa: ASSEGIIQPQH

clone_size: -
v_call: TRBV27
cdr3_aa: ASGDYEQY

clone_size: -
v_call: TRBV5-1
cdr3_aa: ASSVTGANTEAF

clone_size: -
v_call: TRBV5-1
cdr3_aa: ASSPWTSREGGYT

clone_size: once
v_call: TRBV5-4
cdr3_aa: ASSIGLASSYEQY

clone_size: once
v_call: TRBV28
cdr3_aa: ASSARTGKRRAYEQY

clone_size: -
v_call: TRBV5-1
cdr3_aa: ASSLDGMGLGKWNEQF

clone_size: few
v_call: TRBV19
cdr3_aa: ASSSSIGQQETQY

clone_size: few
v_call: TRBV7-9
cdr3_aa: ASSLGLANYEQY

clone_size: -
v_call: TRBV10-3
cdr3_aa: AISRTTGGAGNEQF